Listed below are T cell receptor beta chains from one sample, sequenced in a study of blood T cells in healthy people across ages. TCRdb ran MiXCR on the 5' RACE reads and lists one entry per CDR3 protein. The sample has about 1.4 million distinct CDR3 sequences, around 59% seen once. The sample taken for sequencing was blood. The receptor source for this set is a man aged 18 to 35 in good health. Each CDR3 is given with its conserved first and last residue. D genes are given only for firm matches. Clone size is shown for a subset of rows, as once, few, many or a class of expanded clone.

>TRBV29-1|TRBJ2-1|.|.
TGCAGCGCCATACAGGGTACAGCTGCTGAGCAGTTCTTC
CSAIQGTAAEQFF
>TRBV5-6|TRBJ2-1|.|once
TGTGCCAGCAGCTTGGGTGGCGCCCCCGGGTTGTCTTCCTACAATGAGCAGTTCTTC
CASSLGGAPGLSSYNEQFF
>TRBV24-1|TRBJ2-5|.|few
TGTGCCACCAGTGATGGAGGTTCGGAGACCCAGTACTTC
CATSDGGSETQYF
>TRBV7-2|TRBJ1-5|.|.
TGTGCCAGCATCTTAGGGACACTCTACGAGGGGAATCAGCCCCAGCATTTT
CASILGTLYEGNQPQHF
>TRBV9|TRBJ1-1|.|.
TGTGCCAGCAGCCCCGCGGGGACATTGGCTGAAGCTTTCTTT
CASSPAGTLAEAFF
>TRBV21-1|TRBJ2-2|.|.
TGTGCCAGCAGCAAAGCCCCTCCCAAGGGAAAGAGGAACACCGGGGAGCTGTTTTTT
CASSKAPPKGKRNTGELFF
>TRBV4-1|TRBJ1-2|.|many
TGCGCCAGCAGCCAAACTCAGGAAAACTATGGCTACACCTTC
CASSQTQENYGYTF
>TRBV7-2|TRBJ2-1|TRBD2|.
TGTGCCAGCAGCTTAGTATTCCGTCTAGCGGGAGGGCCAGGGTACAATGAGCAGTTCTTC
CASSLVFRLAGGPGYNEQFF
>TRBV3-1|TRBJ2-3|TRBD2|.
TGTGCCAGCAGCGAAGGGGCTAGCGGGGTTGGGGCAGATACGCAGTATTTT
CASSEGASGVGADTQYF
>TRBV25-1|TRBJ2-3|.|.
TGTGCCAGCACGGAGAGAGGGGTCCTCGACTTCAGCCCAGATACGCAGTATTTT
CASTERGVLDFSPDTQYF
>TRBV6-5|TRBJ2-7|.|few
TGTGCCAGCAGTTTCACGCGGGGTGGTCCCTACGAGCAGTACTTC
CASSFTRGGPYEQYF
>TRBV27|TRBJ1-1|.|.
TGTGCCAGCAGTTTCTACATGGGGGGCAAGAACACTGAAGCTTTCTTT
CASSFYMGGKNTEAFF
>TRBV10-3|TRBJ1-2|TRBD1|.
TGTGCCATCAGTGCGGACAGGGGTGGGGTTGGCTACACCTTC
CAISADRGGVGYTF
>TRBV18|TRBJ1-1|.|once
TGTGCCAGCTCACCATCCTCCCTGAACACTGAAGCTTTCTTT
CASSPSSLNTEAFF
>TRBV7-9|TRBJ2-3|TRBD2|.
TGTGCCAGCAGCTTACACGGGACTAGCGGAACAGATACGCAGTATTTT
CASSLHGTSGTDTQYF
>TRBV24-1|TRBJ2-2|.|few
TGTGCCACCAGTGACCCTGACGTAACGGACACCGGGGAGCTGTTTTTT
CATSDPDVTDTGELFF
>TRBV10-3|TRBJ1-6|.|.
TGTGCCATCAGTGTTCAGGGTGGGGATTCACCCCTCCACTTT
CAISVQGGDSPLHF
>TRBV11-2|TRBJ2-3|TRBD2|.
TGTGCCAGCAGCTTAGGTAGCGGGGGTTTATCAGATACGCAGTATTTT
CASSLGSGGLSDTQYF
>TRBV14|TRBJ2-1|.|.
TGTGCCAGCAGCCTGACCCAGACCTACAATGAGCAGTTCTTC
CASSLTQTYNEQFF
>TRBV7-9|TRBJ2-5|.|.
TGTGCCAGCAGCCCTCCCGGGGCAGGGGGGCTCCAAGAGACCCAGTACTTC
CASSPPGAGGLQETQYF
>TRBV18|TRBJ2-7|.|.
TGTGCCACCGGATCGGTTAGCTCCTACGAGCAGTACTTC
CATGSVSSYEQYF
>TRBV6-1|TRBJ1-5|.|.
TGTGCCAGCAGTGAATGGTGGGGTGGCAATCAGCCCCAGCATTTT
CASSEWWGGNQPQHF
>TRBV20-1|TRBJ2-7|TRBD2|.
TGCAGTGCTTTTAGCGGGGGGGCAACTTACGAGCAGTACTTC
CSAFSGGATYEQYF
>TRBV29-1|TRBJ2-3|TRBD2|few
TGCAGCGTTGAAGAGGGTAGCGGGAGAGTAAATACGCAGTATTTT
CSVEEGSGRVNTQYF
>TRBV4-2|TRBJ2-1|.|.
TGTGCCAGCAGCCAAGATGCGGTTAACAATGAGCAGTTCTTC
CASSQDAVNNEQFF
>TRBV7-9|TRBJ2-7|TRBD1|few
TGTGCCAGCAGCCCAAGAACCGGGACAGGGAACCACGAGCAGTACTTC
CASSPRTGTGNHEQYF
>TRBV15|TRBJ2-7|.|.
TGTGCCACCAGCAGAGCAAACCGGGATTACGAGCAGTACTTC
CATSRANRDYEQYF
>TRBV11-2|TRBJ2-1|.|.
TGTGCCAGCAGCTTAGATCCTAGCGCAGGAGGGCAGTTCTTC
CASSLDPSAGGQFF
>TRBV3-1|TRBJ2-1|.|.
TGTGCCAGCAGCCAAGATAGTACGCGGGCCAACAATGAGCAGTTCTTC
CASSQDSTRANNEQFF
>TRBV21-1|TRBJ2-5|.|.
TGTGCCAGCAGCAAAGGGAGACAGGAAGAGACCCAGTACTTC
CASSKGRQEETQYF
>TRBV5-5|TRBJ2-5|TRBD1|.
TGTGCCAGCAGCTTGGTTCCGTGGACAGGGCAGGAAGAGACCCAGTACTTC
CASSLVPWTGQEETQYF
>TRBV2|TRBJ2-6|.|few
TGTGCCAGCAGTGACAGGCACGGGGCCAACGTCCTGACTTTC
CASSDRHGANVLTF
>TRBV28|TRBJ2-7|.|.
TGTGCCAGCAGCTACGCCACAGTACACCCAACCTACGAGCAGTACTTC
CASSYATVHPTYEQYF
>TRBV27|TRBJ2-7|TRBD1|.
TGTGCCAGCAGTTCGGGACAGGGAGTCTACGAGCAGTACTTC
CASSSGQGVYEQYF
>TRBV5-1|TRBJ2-3|TRBD1|.
TGCGCCAGCAGCTTGCCACCCGGGACAGGGTTCACAGATACGCAGTATTTT
CASSLPPGTGFTDTQYF
>TRBV12-3/TRBV12-4|TRBJ2-7|TRBD2|.
TGTGCCAGCAGGAAATTAGGACTAGCGGAGAGCTCCTACGAGCAGTACTTC
CASRKLGLAESSYEQYF
>TRBV25-1|TRBJ1-2|.|.
TGTGCCAGCAGTGATTTTACGAACTATGGCTACACCTTC
CASSDFTNYGYTF
>TRBV6-1|TRBJ2-1|.|.
TGTGCCAGCAGTCGTGACTCGGATCCGGGCAATGAGCAGTTCTTC
CASSRDSDPGNEQFF
>TRBV21-1|TRBJ1-6|.|.
TGTGCCAGCAGCCTTCAGCCGGGACAGGGGAATTCACCTCTCCACTTT
CASSLQPGQGNSPLHF
>TRBV5-6|TRBJ2-7|.|.
TGTGCCAGCAGTGCTCTCGCAGAGAGGGCCTACGAGCAGTACTTC
CASSALAERAYEQYF
>TRBV27|TRBJ2-7|.|.
TGTGCCAGCAGTCCGGGGGGCGCGGGGTACAATGAGCAGTACTTC
CASSPGGAGYNEQYF
>TRBV20-1|TRBJ2-5|TRBD2|.
TGCAGCCCTGGGACTAGCGGGAGTGGAGAGACCCAGTACTTC
CSPGTSGSGETQYF
>TRBV25-1|TRBJ1-1|.|.
TGTGTCACTTCCACGAACACTGAAGCTTTCTTT
CVTSTNTEAFF
>TRBV12-3/TRBV12-4|TRBJ2-1|.|few
TGTGCCAGCAACGCCTTGGGGGATGAGCAGTTCTTC
CASNALGDEQFF
>TRBV4-1|TRBJ2-7|.|once
TGCGCCAGCAGCCACCTTGACGGGTCCTACAATGAGCAGTACTTC
CASSHLDGSYNEQYF
>TRBV6-6|TRBJ2-1|.|.
TGTGCCGGATCATGGGGGATCGACAATGAGCAGTTCTTC
CAGSWGIDNEQFF
>TRBV28|TRBJ2-1|TRBD2|.
TGTGCCAGCAGTTTAAGTAGCGGGTTCTACAATGAGCAGTTCTTC
CASSLSSGFYNEQFF
>TRBV7-9|TRBJ2-7|.|few
TGTGCCATCCCGGACGGCGGTGGTTACGAGCAGTACTTC
CAIPDGGGYEQYF
>TRBV21-1|TRBJ2-5|.|few
TGTGCCAGCAGCAATGTCAGGGTGAGGGAGACCCAGTACTTC
CASSNVRVRETQYF
>TRBV20-1|TRBJ2-7|TRBD2|.
TGCAGTGCTGCTGGGAGGGGCTACGAGCAGTACTTC
CSAAGRGYEQYF
>TRBV7-9|TRBJ2-7|.|.
TGTGCCAGCAGCTTAGATTGGGGAATGGGGGAGCAGTACTTC
CASSLDWGMGEQYF
>TRBV29-1|TRBJ1-1|.|.
TGCAGCGTCAGCGTCGGGGGGGCGAACACTGAAGCTTTCTTT
CSVSVGGANTEAFF
>TRBV25-1|TRBJ1-6|.|.
TGTGCCAGCAGGCAAGACGGGCTTCTGGATTCACCCCTCCACTTT
CASRQDGLLDSPLHF
>TRBV4-2|TRBJ2-7|TRBD1|.
TGTGCCAGCAGCCCTCACCGGGACAGGGGTTACGAGCAGTACTTC
CASSPHRDRGYEQYF
>TRBV19|TRBJ1-5|.|.
TGTGCCAGTAGTATTTCCGGGCCCTTAGGGCCCCAGCATTTT
CASSISGPLGPQHF
>TRBV7-8|TRBJ1-4|.|.
TGTGCCAGCAGCTTACTGGTGACGGAGGGGAATGAAAAACTGTTTTTT
CASSLLVTEGNEKLFF
>TRBV7-2|TRBJ2-3|TRBD2|.
TGTGCCAGCAGCTTAGGGGGCGGGGGGGCCGCAGATACGCAGTATTTT
CASSLGGGGAADTQYF